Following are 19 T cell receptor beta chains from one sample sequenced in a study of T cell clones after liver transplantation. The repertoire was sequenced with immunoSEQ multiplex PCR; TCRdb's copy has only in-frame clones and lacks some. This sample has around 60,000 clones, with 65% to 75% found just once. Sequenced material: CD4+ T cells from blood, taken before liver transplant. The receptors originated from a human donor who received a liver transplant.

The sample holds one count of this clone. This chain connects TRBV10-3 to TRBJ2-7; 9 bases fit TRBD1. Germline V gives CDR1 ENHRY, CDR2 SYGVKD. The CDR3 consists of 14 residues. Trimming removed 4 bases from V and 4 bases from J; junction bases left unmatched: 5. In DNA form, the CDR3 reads TGTGCCATCAGTGGGGGGGACAGGGCGTACGAGCAGTACTTC. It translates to CAISGGDRAYEQYF.

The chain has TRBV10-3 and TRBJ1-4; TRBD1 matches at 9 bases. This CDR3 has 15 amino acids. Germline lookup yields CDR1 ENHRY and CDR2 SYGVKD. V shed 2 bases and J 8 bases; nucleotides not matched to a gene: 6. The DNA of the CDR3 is TGTGCCATCAGTGAGCAAGGACAGGGGAACGAAAAACTGTTTTTT. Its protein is CAISEQGQGNEKLFF.

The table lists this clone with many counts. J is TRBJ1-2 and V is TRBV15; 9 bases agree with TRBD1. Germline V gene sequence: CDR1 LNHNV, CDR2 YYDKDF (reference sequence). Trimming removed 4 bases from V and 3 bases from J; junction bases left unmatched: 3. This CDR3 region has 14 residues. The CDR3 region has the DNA TGTGCCACCAGCACGGGACAGGGTTACTATGGCTACACCTTC. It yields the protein CATSTGQGYYGYTF. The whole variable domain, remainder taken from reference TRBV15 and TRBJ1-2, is DAMVIQNPRYQVTQFGKPVTLSCSQTLNHNVMYWYQQKSSQAPKLLFHYYDKDFNNEADTPDNFQSRRPNTSFCFLDIRSPGLGDTAMYLCATSTGQGYYGYTFGSGTRLTVV.

The CDR3 sequence: CASSLGGIDTGELFF. The CDR3, as DNA: TGTGCCAGCAGCTTAGGTGGCATCGACACCGGGGAGCTGTTTTTT. The gene calls are TRBV13 and TRBJ2-2, with D unclear. V was clipped by 0 bases and J by 3 bases, with 8 bases between them. Germline values: CDR1 PRHDT, CDR2 FYEKMQ (reference sequence). This CDR3 is built from 15 residues.

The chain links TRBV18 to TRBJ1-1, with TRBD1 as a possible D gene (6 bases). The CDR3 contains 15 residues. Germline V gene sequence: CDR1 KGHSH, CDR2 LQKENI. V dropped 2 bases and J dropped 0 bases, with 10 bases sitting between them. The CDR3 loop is CASSPRTEMNTEAFF. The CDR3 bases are TGTGCCAGCTCACCAAGGACAGAAATGAACACTGAAGCTTTCTTT.

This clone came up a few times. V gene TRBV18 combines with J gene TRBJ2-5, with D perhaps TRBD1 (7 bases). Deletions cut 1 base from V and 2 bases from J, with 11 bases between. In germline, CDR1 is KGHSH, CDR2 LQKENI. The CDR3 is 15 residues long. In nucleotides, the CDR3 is TGTGCCAGCTCACCACGGAGGGACAGTCAAGAGACCCAGTACTTC. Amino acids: CASSPRRDSQETQYF.

The CDR3 nucleotides read TGTGCCAGCAGTCCTCCGGACAGGGGGTCTAAAGGCTACACCTTC. As protein: CASSPPDRGSKGYTF. The chain joins TRBV28 to TRBJ1-2; 10 bases fit TRBD1. The germline V gene has CDR1 MDHEN and CDR2 SYDVKM. Trimming at V came to 5 bases and at J to 8 bases, leaving 11 bases not matched to a gene. There are 15 residues in the CDR3.

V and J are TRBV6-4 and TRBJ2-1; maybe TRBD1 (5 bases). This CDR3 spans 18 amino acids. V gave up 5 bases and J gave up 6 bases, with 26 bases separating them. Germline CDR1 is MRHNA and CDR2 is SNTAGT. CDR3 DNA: TGTGCCAGCAGTCTCTCCCCTACTACCGGGCTCCAGGGCAATGAGCAGTTCTTC. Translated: CASSLSPTTGLQGNEQFF.

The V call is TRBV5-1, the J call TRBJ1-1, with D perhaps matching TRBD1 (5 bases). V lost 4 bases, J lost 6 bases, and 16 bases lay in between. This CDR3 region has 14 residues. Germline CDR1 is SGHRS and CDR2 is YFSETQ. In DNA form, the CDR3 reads TGCGCCAGCAGCCTCAGGGAGGGTGGTTCTGAAGCTTTCTTT. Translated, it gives CASSLREGGSEAFF.

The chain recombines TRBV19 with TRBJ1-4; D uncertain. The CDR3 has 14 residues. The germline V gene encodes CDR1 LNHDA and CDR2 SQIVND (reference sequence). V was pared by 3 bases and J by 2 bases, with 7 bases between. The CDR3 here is CASSIPGTNEKLFF. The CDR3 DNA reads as TGTGCCAGTAGTATCCCGGGGACTAATGAAAAACTGTTTTTT.

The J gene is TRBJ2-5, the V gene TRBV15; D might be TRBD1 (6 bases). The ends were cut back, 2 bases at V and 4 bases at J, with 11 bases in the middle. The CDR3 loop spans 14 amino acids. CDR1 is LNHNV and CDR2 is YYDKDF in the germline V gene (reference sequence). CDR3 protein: CATSRQGNRETQYF. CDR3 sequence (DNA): TGTGCCACCAGCAGACAGGGGAACAGAGAGACCCAGTACTTC.

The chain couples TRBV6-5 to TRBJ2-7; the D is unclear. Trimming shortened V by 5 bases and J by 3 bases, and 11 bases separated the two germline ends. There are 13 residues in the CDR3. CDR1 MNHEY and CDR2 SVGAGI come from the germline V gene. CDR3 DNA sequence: TGTGCCAGCAGTCAGCGTAACAACTACGAGCAGTACTTC. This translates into CASSQRNNYEQYF.

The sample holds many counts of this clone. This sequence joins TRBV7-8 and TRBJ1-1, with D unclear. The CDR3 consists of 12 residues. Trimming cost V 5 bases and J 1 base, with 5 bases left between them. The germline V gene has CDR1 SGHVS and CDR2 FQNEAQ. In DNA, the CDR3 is TGTGCCAGCAGCGGGCGGAACACTGAAGCTTTCTTT. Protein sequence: CASSGRNTEAFF.

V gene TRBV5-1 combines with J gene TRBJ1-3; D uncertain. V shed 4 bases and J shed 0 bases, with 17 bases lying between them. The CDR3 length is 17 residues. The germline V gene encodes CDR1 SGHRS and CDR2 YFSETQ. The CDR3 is CASSPTLQAGSGNTIYF. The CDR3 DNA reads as TGCGCCAGCAGCCCGACCCTTCAGGCAGGCTCTGGAAACACCATATATTTT.

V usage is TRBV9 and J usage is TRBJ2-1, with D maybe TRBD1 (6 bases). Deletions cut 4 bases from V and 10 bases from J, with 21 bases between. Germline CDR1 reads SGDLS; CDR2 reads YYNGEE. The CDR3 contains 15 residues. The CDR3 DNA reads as TGTGCCAGCAGCCCCCCGGACAGTTCCTATAGAGAGCAGTTCTTC. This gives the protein CASSPPDSSYREQFF. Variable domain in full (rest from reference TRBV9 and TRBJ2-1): DSGVTQTPKHLITATGQRVTLRCSPRSGDLSVYWYQQSLDQGLQFLIQYYNGEERAKGNILERFSAQQFPDLHSELNLSSLELGDSALYFCASSPPDSSYREQFFGPGTRLTVL.

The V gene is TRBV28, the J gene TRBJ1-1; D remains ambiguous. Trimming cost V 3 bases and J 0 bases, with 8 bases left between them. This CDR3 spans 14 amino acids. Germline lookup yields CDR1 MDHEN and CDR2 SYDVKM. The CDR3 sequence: CASSLAQMNTEAFF. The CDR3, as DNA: TGTGCCAGCAGTTTGGCTCAGATGAACACTGAAGCTTTCTTT.

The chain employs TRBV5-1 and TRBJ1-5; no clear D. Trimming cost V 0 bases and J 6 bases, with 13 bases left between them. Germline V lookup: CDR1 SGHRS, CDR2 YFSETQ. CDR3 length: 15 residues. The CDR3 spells CASSLDVGESQPQHF. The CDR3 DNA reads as TGCGCCAGCAGCTTGGATGTGGGAGAGAGTCAGCCCCAGCATTTT.

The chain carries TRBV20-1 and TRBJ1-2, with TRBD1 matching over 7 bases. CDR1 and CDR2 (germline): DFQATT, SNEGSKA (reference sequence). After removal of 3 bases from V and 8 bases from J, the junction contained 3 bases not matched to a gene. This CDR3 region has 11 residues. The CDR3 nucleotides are TGCAGTGCTAGGTCACAGGGGGGCTACACCTTC. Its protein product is CSARSQGGYTF.

The CDR3 DNA reads as TGTGCCAGCAGTCAGGGCCCCGATACGCAGTATTTT. It codes for CASSQGPDTQYF. V is TRBV28 and J is TRBJ2-3; D perhaps matches TRBD1 (5 bases). V was clipped by 5 bases and J by 6 bases, with 9 bases between them. Germline values: CDR1 MDHEN, CDR2 SYDVKM. The CDR3 has 12 amino acids. Full variable domain (outside the CDR3, taken from reference TRBV28 and TRBJ2-3): DVKVTQSSRYLVKRTGEKVFLECVQDMDHENMFWYRQDPGLGLRLIYFSYDVKMKEKGDIPEGYSVSREKKERFSLILESASTNQTSMYLCASSQGPDTQYFGPGTRLTVL.